Below, one TCR beta chain is given with its context. Treatment of the sample: 15 to 20 received Ad26.COV2.S at low or high dose, single or two shots; several received placebo; per-sample allocation not given. The samples date from day 63 after the first vaccine or placebo injection. The data were taken from a study of Ad26.COV2.S vaccination and SARS-CoV-2 variants. Study at large: Administration of Ad26.COV2.S was intramuscular, either once or twice 56 days apart.

Germline assignment: CDR1 MNHEY and CDR2 SMNVEV (reference sequence). The CDR3 extends over 14 amino acids. V lost 0 bases and J 6 bases, leaving 8 bases between the germline ends. Sequenced by immunoSEQ multiplex PCR; TCRdb stores in-frame clones only, minus some. The sample shows around 450,000 clones, 90% of them seen only once. This TCR was sampled from a person aged 18-65 years who received the Ad26.COV2.S COVID-19 vaccine or a placebo. The source was peripheral blood, collected in a trial of Ad26.COV2.S vaccine versus placebo. The V gene is TRBV27, the J gene TRBJ2-2; D unclear. DNA of the CDR3: TGTGCCAGCAGTTTATCCTATGGCCCCGGGGAGCTGTTTTTT. It codes for CASSLSYGPGELFF.